This TCR beta chain stems from a study of siplizumab effects on memory and regulatory T cells. Study-level findings and limits: It seemed that naive T cells were more diverse than memory cells and were major contributors to the alloresponse. In controls, 26.9% of mappable alloreactive CD4+ clones were Treg-derived on average, versus about 65% with siplizumab. Siplizumab produced a significant drop in alloreactive sequences attributable to unstimulated CD4+ memory cells.

Per the germline V gene, CDR1 is SGHRS and CDR2 is YFSETQ. CDR3 size: 16 residues. Trimming pared 2 bases from V and 4 bases from J, leaving 17 bases between. It was about 100,000 TCR templates that were assayed per sample. Assay used: immunoSEQ multiplex PCR; TCRdb lists only in-frame clones, some missing. Found here are about 110,000 clones, 80% to 95% of them singletons; the top ten hold 1% to 1.5%. This clone was counted once. The antigen remains unidentified. What was sequenced was CD4+ T cells sorted from blood. This TCR was recovered from a human donor in good health. The chain has TRBV5-1 and TRBJ2-3, with a weak D call TRBD2 (5 bases). The DNA of the CDR3 is TGCGCCAGCAGCTTATCACCCACCGGGATGGCAGATACGCAGTATTTT. As protein: CASSLSPTGMADTQYF.